This TCR beta chain was recovered during a study of T cells in Graves' hyperthyroidism and ophthalmopathy. Whole-study results and caveats: Blood also contained most expanded thyroid clonotypes above 0.001.

The PBMCs studied were ones that came from roughly 9.1 ml fresh peripheral blood. At least ten counts were recorded for this clonotype. The antigen is not known. TCR beta CDR3 regions were amplified from RNA. TCR CDR3 regions were first amplified by RT-PCR with HTBI primers. Each CDR3 protein gets one entry after TCRdb re-called the multiplex PCR reads with MiXCR. The sample records about 350,000 distinct CDR3 sequences, over 11% being singletons. CDR1 and CDR2 (germline): MNHEY, SMNVEV (reference sequence). V gave up 8 bases and J gave up 3 bases, with 10 bases separating them. The length of the CDR3 is 12 residues.

This TCR was recovered from a woman in her 30s with Graves' hyperthyroidism. The gene calls are TRBV27 and TRBJ1-2, with unresolved D. The sample comprised blood. The CDR3 nucleotides are TGTGCCAGCGCTGGGAGGGACTATGGCTACACCTTC. Translation gives CASAGRDYGYTF.